These 9 T cell receptor beta chains were sequenced from one sample in a study of shared clonotypes between healthy human individuals. Naive CD8 cells comprised CD45RO-negative, CCR7-positively selected cells, excluding terminally differentiated effector memory CD45RA+ cells. Sequenced by immunoSEQ multiplex PCR; TCRdb stores in-frame clones only, minus some. The sample lists around 1,900,000 clones; 80% to 95% were seen once. Sequenced input: naive CD8+ T cells from PBMCs. These receptors all stem from a man between 18 and 29 years old in good health. Some clones in this sample may be carry-over from other donors' samples.

V is TRBV27 and J is TRBJ2-7; D ambiguous. With 6 bases removed from V and 6 bases from J, the gap between germline ends came to 12 bases. The CDR3 runs 12 residues. Per the germline V gene, CDR1 is MNHEY and CDR2 is SMNVEV (reference sequence). CDR3 sequence: CASRSYTLEQYF. CDR3 nucleotides: TGTGCCAGCAGGTCGTATACACTCGAGCAGTACTTC.

The chain joins TRBV27 to TRBJ1-2; tentatively, D is TRBD1 (6 bases). Germline V gene data show CDR1 as MNHEY and CDR2 as SMNVEV (reference sequence). The CDR3 sequence is 18 residues long. Trimming stripped 0 bases from V and 2 bases from J, with 19 bases between. This CDR3 is CASSLSTPRTRGNYGYTF. CDR3 DNA: TGTGCCAGCAGTTTATCCACGCCGCGGACCAGGGGAAACTATGGCTACACCTTC.

This chain joins TRBV9 and TRBJ1-4, with D tentatively TRBD1 (5 bases). Germline V CDR1 and CDR2: SGDLS, YYNGEE. This CDR3 has 14 amino acids. With 4 bases removed from V and 6 bases from J, the gap between germline ends came to 13 bases. The CDR3 region is CASSPRQLHEKLFF. The CDR3 DNA sequence: TGTGCCAGCAGCCCACGACAGTTACATGAAAAACTGTTTTTT.

This chain uses TRBV11-2 with TRBJ2-3; D is uncertain. The CDR3 length is 15 residues. Per the germline V gene, CDR1 is SGHAT and CDR2 is FQNNGV. Trimming took off 4 bases at V and 1 base at J, with 12 bases between the two ends. CDR3 nucleotide sequence: TGTGCCAGCAGCTCAGCCTATCGCGGCACAGATACGCAGTATTTT. Amino acids: CASSSAYRGTDTQYF.

The rearrangement links TRBV7-2 to TRBJ2-5, with D possibly matching TRBD2 (7 bases). CDR3 size: 16 residues. V dropped 3 bases and J dropped 2 bases, with 16 bases sitting between them. CDR1 and CDR2 from the germline V gene are SGHTA and FQGNSA. For the CDR3, the DNA is TGTGCCAGCAGCTTCCCAAGGGGGGGGTCTCAAGAGACCCAGTACTTC. Translation gives CASSFPRGGSQETQYF.

The rearrangement joins TRBV29-1 to TRBJ1-3, with D perhaps TRBD1 (6 bases). CDR1 and CDR2 from the germline V gene are SQVTM and ANQGSEA. The V gene lost 5 bases and the J gene lost 0 bases, with 14 bases spanning the gap. The length of the CDR3 is 15 residues. CDR3 DNA: TGCAGCGTTTGGGCAGGGGAGAGCTCTGGAAACACCATATATTTT. Translation gives CSVWAGESSGNTIYF.

The chain couples TRBV6-5 to TRBJ1-2, with D maybe TRBD1 (5 bases). CDR3 length equals 13 residues. Trimming cost V 6 bases and J 8 bases, with 16 bases left between them. Germline V CDR1 and CDR2: MNHEY, SVGAGI. The CDR3 coding sequence is TGTGCCAGCAGGGACACGGGGTTAAGGGGCTACACCTTC. Its translation is CASRDTGLRGYTF.

V gene TRBV19 combines with J gene TRBJ2-3, with TRBD1 as a possible D gene (6 bases). CDR1 is LNHDA, CDR2 SQIVND, per germline (reference sequence). The CDR3 spans 14 residues. V was pared by 6 bases and J by 2 bases, with 12 bases between. The CDR3 loop reads CASRNRDNTDTQYF. The CDR3 region has the DNA TGTGCCAGTAGGAACCGGGACAACACAGATACGCAGTATTTT.

V usage is TRBV6-4 and J usage is TRBJ2-3; a weak D match, TRBD1 (5 bases). The CDR3 runs 14 residues. V lost 0 bases and J lost 4, with 8 bases in between. Germline loops: CDR1 MRHNA, CDR2 SNTAGT. The CDR3 sequence: CASSDSNRPDTQYF. The CDR3 DNA is TGTGCCAGCAGTGACTCTAACAGGCCAGATACGCAGTATTTT.